The 9 T cell receptor beta chains listed next were all sequenced from one sample in a study of T cell repertoires in cytomegalovirus infection. TCRdb used MiXCR to reprocess the reads, holding one entry per CDR3 protein. The sample consists of 900,000 to 950,000 distinct CDR3 sequences, less than 40% of them appearing once. For these receptors, no antigen is known. Sequencing was performed on cultured CD8+ T cells from PBMCs, taken from culture after CMV antigen stimulation. These TCRs come from a human donor in good health (CMV status not recorded). Some clones in this sample may be carry-over from other donors' samples.

This clonotype was seen ten or more times. The gene calls are TRBV7-2 and TRBJ2-2; 7 nucleotides line up with TRBD1. CDR3 size: 17 residues. The germline CDR1 and CDR2 sequences are SGHTA and FQGNSA. Trimming removed 5 bases from V and 5 bases from J; junction bases left unmatched: 14. This CDR3 reads CASSLYPTGSGTGELFF. The CDR3 region has the DNA TGTGCCAGCAGCCTATACCCGACAGGGTCAGGGACCGGGGAGCTGTTTTTT.

This clonotype was observed a handful of times. The chain combines TRBV7-9 with TRBJ2-3, with 8 bases matching TRBD1. V lost 6 bases to trimming and J lost 3 bases; unmatched junction nucleotides: 8. Germline V CDR1 and CDR2: SEHNR, FQNEAQ (reference sequence). CDR3 size: 15 residues. The CDR3 DNA follows: TGTGCCAGCAGTGTCCGGGACAGGCGGACAGATACGCAGTATTTT. This encodes CASSVRDRRTDTQYF.

This sequence joins TRBV27 and TRBJ2-7, with a weak D call TRBD1 (6 bases). Germline CDR1 reads MNHEY; CDR2 reads SMNVEV (reference sequence). This CDR3 is 14 amino acids long. Trimming shortened V by 4 bases and J by 6 bases, and 16 bases separated the two germline ends. The DNA for the CDR3 is TGTGCCAGCAGTTCCCACAGGGAACCCTCCGAGCAGTACTTC. It is translated as CASSSHREPSEQYF.

In this sample, this clonotype turned up a few times. The rearrangement uses TRBV19 and TRBJ1-2, with D uncertain. Germline loops: CDR1 LNHDA, CDR2 SQIVND (reference sequence). The CDR3 sequence is 13 residues long. The V end lost 5 bases, the J end lost 0 bases, and 7 bases lay between the germline ends. CDR3 DNA: TGTGCCAGTAGTTACACGACTAACTATGGCTACACCTTC. This gives the protein CASSYTTNYGYTF.

This clonotype was seen ten or more times. V and J are TRBV7-2 and TRBJ1-1; 7 bases line up with TRBD1. CDR3 length: 16 amino acids. Germline loops: CDR1 SGHTA, CDR2 FQGNSA. V lost 1 base and J lost 0; bases outside the gene matches: 5. CDR3 region: CASSLDGTAMNTEAFF. The CDR3 DNA sequence: TGTGCCAGCAGCTTAGACGGGACAGCCATGAACACTGAAGCTTTCTTT.

This clonotype was counted a few times. The V call is TRBV4-3, the J call TRBJ1-1; weak D call: TRBD1 (5 bases). The length of the CDR3 is 15 residues. Trimming pared 1 base from V and 8 bases from J, leaving 17 bases between. Germline CDR1 LGHNA, CDR2 YSLEER. The DNA of the CDR3 is TGCGCCAGCAGCCAAGTCTCAGGGTCGGGCCTAGAAGCTTTCTTT. This encodes CASSQVSGSGLEAFF.

This clonotype was recorded only once. The chain has TRBV2 and TRBJ2-3, with a weak D call TRBD2 (6 bases). Germline values: CDR1 SNHLY, CDR2 FYNNEI. This CDR3 contains 10 residues. The CDR3 sequence is CVVAGDTQYF. CDR3 coding DNA: TGTGTCGTGGCGGGGGATACGCAGTATTTT.

A few counts support this clonotype. The V and J genes are TRBV7-9 and TRBJ2-2; D gene unclear. V was shortened by 5 bases and J by 2 bases, with 9 bases between the two germline ends. Germline V lookup: CDR1 SEHNR, CDR2 FQNEAQ (reference sequence). This CDR3 comprises 14 residues. This CDR3 is CASSRRSNTGELFF. CDR3 DNA: TGTGCCAGCAGCCGCCGATCCAACACCGGGGAGCTGTTTTTT. The full variable domain, rest sourced from reference TRBV7-9 and TRBJ2-2, is DTGVSQNPRHKITKRGQNVTFRCDPISEHNRLYWYRQTLGQGPEFLTYFQNEAQLEKSRLLSDRFSAERPKGSFSTLEIQRTEQGDSAMYLCASSRRSNTGELFFGEGSRLTVL.

Remarks on this clonotype: At one boundary the junction diverges from the germline segment, which might be a read error. This sequence joins TRBV7-6 and TRBJ1-2; D unresolved. Germline V gene lookup returns CDR1 SGHVS and CDR2 FNYEAQ. This CDR3 has 11 residues. This CDR3 reads CTSTPGGGYTF. CDR3 nucleotides: TGTACCAGCACCCCCGGAGGCGGCTACACCTTC.